This T cell receptor beta chain was captured in a study of blood T cells in healthy people across ages. Broader study findings: It was not known whether donors were CMV positive (a possible confounder of expanded clonotype changes). There was a strong correlation between TCR beta diversity and naive T cell percentage.

Using a J-beta primer mix together with a sample-barcoded 5' primer, a second PCR was run for roughly 7 to 11 cycles. Each of the cDNA molecules was tagged by a template-switch adaptor with 12 random nucleotides. One entry per CDR3 protein results from TCRdb running MiXCR on the 5' RACE reads. The sample lists around 1,500,000 distinct CDR3 sequences; approximately 40% were seen once. Remarks on this clonotype: Its antigen is still unknown.

The CDR3 has 12 amino acids. No fewer than 5 micrograms of total RNA were isolated from every sample. The origin of this receptor is a woman between 18 and 29 years old in good health. The chain combines TRBV21-1 with TRBJ2-1. TRBV21-1 counts as a pseudogene. Sequencing input: blood. The CDR3 region is CASSKGTGEQFF. The CDR3 bases are TGTGCCAGCAGCAAAGGGACGGGTGAGCAGTTCTTC.